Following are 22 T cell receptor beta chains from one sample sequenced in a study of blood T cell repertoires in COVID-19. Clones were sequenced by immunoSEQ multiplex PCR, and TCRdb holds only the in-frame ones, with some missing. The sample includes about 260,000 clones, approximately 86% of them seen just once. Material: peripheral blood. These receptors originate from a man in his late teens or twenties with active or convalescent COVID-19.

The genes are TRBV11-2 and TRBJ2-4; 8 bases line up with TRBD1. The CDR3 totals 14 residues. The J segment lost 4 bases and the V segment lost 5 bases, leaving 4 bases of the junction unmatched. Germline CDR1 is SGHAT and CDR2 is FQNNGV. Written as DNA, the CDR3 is TGTGCCAGCAGCGCGGGACAGGCAAAAAACATTCAGTACTTC. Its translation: CASSAGQAKNIQYF.

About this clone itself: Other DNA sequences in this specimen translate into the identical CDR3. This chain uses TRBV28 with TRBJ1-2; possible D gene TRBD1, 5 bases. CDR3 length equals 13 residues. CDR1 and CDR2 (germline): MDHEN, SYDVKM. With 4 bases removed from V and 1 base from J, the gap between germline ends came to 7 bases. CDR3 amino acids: CASSSDSNYGYTF. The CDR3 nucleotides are TGTGCCAGCAGTTCTGACAGTAACTATGGCTACACCTTC.

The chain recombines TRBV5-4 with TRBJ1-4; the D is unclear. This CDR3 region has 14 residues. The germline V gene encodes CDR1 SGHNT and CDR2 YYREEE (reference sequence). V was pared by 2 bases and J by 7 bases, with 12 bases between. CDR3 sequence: CASSFGGLSEKLFF. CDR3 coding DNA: TGTGCCAGCAGCTTTGGCGGCCTCAGTGAAAAACTGTTTTTT.

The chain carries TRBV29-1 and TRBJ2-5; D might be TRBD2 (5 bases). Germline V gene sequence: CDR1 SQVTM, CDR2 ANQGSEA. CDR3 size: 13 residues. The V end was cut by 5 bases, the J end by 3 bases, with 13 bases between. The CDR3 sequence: CSVITDGKETQYF. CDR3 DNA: TGCAGCGTTATAACGGACGGGAAAGAGACCCAGTACTTC.

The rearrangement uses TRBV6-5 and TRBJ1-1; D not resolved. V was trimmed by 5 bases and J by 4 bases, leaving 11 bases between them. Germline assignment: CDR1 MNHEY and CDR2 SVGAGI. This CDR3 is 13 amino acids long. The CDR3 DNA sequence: TGTGCCAGCAGTCTAGTGGATCGCACTGAAGCTTTCTTT. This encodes CASSLVDRTEAFF.

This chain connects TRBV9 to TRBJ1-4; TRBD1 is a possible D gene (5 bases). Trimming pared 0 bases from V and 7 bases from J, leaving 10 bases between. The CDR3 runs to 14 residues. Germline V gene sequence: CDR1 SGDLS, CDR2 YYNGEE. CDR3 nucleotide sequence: TGTGCCAGCAGCGTAGAGGGGCGGGGTGAAAAACTGTTTTTT. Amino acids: CASSVEGRGEKLFF.

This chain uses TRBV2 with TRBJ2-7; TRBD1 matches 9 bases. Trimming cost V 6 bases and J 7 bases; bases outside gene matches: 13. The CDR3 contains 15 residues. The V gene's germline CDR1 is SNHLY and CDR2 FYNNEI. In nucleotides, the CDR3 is TGTGCCAGCAGAGGCCGACAGGGGGGAGAGAGTGAGCAGTACTTC. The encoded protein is CASRGRQGGESEQYF.

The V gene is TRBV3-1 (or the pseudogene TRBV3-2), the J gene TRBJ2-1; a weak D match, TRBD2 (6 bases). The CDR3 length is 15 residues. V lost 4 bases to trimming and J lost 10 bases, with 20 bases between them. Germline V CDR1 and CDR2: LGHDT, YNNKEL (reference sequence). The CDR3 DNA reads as TGTGCCAGCAGCCCTACCTGGACTAATCTCGACGAGCAGTTCTTC. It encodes CASSPTWTNLDEQFF.

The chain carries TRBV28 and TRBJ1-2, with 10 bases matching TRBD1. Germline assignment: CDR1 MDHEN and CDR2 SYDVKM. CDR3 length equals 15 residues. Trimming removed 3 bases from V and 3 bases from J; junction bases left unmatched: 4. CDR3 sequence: CASSFPGQGYYGYTF. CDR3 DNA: TGTGCCAGCAGTTTTCCGGGACAGGGGTACTATGGCTACACCTTC.

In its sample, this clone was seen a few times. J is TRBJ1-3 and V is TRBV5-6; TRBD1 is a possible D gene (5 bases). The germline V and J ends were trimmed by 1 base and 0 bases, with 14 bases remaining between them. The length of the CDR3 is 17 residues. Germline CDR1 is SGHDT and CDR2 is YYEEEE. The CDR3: CASSLLGAGLSGNTIYF. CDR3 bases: TGTGCCAGCAGCTTGCTAGGGGCAGGCCTCTCTGGAAACACCATATATTTT.

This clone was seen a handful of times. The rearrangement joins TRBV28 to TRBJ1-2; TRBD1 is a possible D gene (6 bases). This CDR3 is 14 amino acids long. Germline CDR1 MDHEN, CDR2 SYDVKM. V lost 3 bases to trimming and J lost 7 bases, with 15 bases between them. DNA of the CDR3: TGTGCCAGCAGTTTTGGGGGCGAGATTGTTGGCTACACCTTC. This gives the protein CASSFGGEIVGYTF.

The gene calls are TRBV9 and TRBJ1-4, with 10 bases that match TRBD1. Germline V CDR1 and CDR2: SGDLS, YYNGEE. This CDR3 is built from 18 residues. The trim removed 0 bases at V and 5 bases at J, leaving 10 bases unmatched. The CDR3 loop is CASSVADRGNFENEKLFF. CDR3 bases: TGTGCCAGCAGCGTAGCGGACAGGGGGAACTTTGAGAATGAAAAACTGTTTTTT.

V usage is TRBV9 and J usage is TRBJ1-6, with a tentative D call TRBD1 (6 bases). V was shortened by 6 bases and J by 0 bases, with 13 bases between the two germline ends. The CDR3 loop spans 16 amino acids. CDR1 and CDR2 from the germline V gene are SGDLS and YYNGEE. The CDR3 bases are TGTGCCAGCACTCGACAGGCGAGCTCCTATAATTCACCCCTCCACTTT. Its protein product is CASTRQASSYNSPLHF.

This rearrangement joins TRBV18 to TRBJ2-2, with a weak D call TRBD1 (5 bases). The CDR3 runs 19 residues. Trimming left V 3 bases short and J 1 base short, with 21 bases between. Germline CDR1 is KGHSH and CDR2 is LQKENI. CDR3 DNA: TGTGCCAGCTCACCGTCGTCTGTCCGTTTGCAGGGGAACACCGGGGAGCTGTTTTTT. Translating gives CASSPSSVRLQGNTGELFF.

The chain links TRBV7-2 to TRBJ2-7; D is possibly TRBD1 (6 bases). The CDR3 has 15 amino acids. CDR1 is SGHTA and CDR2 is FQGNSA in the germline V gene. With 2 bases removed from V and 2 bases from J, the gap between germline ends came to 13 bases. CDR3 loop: CASSLRTETAYEQYF. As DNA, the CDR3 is TGTGCCAGCAGCTTAAGGACAGAGACGGCCTACGAGCAGTACTTC.

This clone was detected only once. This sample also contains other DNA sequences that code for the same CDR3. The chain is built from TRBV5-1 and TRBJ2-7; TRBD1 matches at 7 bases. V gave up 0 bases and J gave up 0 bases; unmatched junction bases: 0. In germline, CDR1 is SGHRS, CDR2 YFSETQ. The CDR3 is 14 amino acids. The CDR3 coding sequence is TGCGCCAGCAGCTTGGGGGACAGCTCCTACGAGCAGTACTTC. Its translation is CASSLGDSSYEQYF.

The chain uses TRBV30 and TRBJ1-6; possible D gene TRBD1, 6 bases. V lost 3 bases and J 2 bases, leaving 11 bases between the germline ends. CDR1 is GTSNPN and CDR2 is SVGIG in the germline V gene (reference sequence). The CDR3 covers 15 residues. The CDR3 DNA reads TGTGCCTGGAGAGAAGGGGGAACCTATAATTCACCCCTCCACTTT. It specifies CAWREGGTYNSPLHF.

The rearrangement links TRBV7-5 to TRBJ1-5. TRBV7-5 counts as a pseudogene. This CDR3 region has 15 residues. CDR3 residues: CVRSLHSHSNQPQHF. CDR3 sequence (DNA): TGTGTCAGAAGCCTCCACTCCCATAGCAATCAGCCCCAGCATTTT.

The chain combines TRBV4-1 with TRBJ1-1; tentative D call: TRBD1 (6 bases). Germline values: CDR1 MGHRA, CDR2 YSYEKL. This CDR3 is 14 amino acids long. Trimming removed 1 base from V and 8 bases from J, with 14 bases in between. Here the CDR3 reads CASSQVRERGEAFF. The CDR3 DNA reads TGCGCCAGCAGCCAAGTTCGGGAAAGGGGGGAAGCTTTCTTT.

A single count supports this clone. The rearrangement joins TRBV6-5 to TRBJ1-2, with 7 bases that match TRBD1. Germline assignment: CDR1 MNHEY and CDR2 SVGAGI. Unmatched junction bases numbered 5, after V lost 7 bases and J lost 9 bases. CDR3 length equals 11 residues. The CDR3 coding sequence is TGTGCCAGCATGGACAGGAAGAGCTACACCTTC. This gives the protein CASMDRKSYTF.

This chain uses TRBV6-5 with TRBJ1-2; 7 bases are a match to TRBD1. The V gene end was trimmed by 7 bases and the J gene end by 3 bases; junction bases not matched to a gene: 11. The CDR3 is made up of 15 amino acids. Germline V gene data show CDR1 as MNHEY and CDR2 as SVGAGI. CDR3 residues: CASTREGGADYGYTF. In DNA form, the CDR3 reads TGTGCCAGCACCAGAGAAGGGGGCGCCGACTATGGCTACACCTTC.

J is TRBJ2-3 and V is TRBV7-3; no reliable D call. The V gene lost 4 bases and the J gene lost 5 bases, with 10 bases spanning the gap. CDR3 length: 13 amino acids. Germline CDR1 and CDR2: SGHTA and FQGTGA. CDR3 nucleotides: TGTGCCAGCAGCTATTCCCATAGAGATACGCAGTATTTT. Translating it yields CASSYSHRDTQYF.